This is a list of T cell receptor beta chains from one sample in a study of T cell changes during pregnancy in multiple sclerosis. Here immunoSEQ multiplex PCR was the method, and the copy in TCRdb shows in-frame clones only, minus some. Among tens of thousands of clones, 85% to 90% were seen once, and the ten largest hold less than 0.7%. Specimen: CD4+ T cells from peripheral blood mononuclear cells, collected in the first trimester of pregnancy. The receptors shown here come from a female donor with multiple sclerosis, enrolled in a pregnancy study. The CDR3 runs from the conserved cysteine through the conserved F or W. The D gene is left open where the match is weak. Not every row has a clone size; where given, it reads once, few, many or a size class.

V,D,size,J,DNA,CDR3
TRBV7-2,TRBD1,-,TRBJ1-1,TGTGCCAGCAGACAGGGGACTTGGGACACTGAAGCTTTCTTT,CASRQGTWDTEAFF
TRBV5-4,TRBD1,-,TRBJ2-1,TGTGCCAGCAGCCCACCGGGACAGGGAAAAAATGAGCAGTTCTTC,CASSPPGQGKNEQFF
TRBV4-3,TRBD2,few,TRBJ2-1,TGCGCCAGCAGCCAAGATCGGCGGGGGGGGAGTTATGATGAGCAGTTCTTC,CASSQDRRGGSYDEQFF
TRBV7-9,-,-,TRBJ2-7,TGTGCCAGCAGCTCCCCAGGGTTCGAGCAGTACTTC,CASSSPGFEQYF
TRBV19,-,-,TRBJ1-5,TGTGCCAGTAACCTTAGGAACAGGGCTGGTCAGCCCCAGCATTTT,CASNLRNRAGQPQHF
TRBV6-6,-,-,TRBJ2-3,TGTGCCAGCAGTGGCAGCACAGATACGCAGTATTTT,CASSGSTDTQYF
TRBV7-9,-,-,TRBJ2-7,TGTGCCAGCAGCCCTACCGCCCTTTCCTACGAGCAGTACTTC,CASSPTALSYEQYF
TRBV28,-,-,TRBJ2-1,TGTGCCAGCAGTTTTTCACAGGCATACAATGAGCAGTTCTTC,CASSFSQAYNEQFF
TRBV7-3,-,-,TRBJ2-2,TGTGCCAGCAGCTTAACACCGGGATCCCCTACCGGGGAGCTGTTTTTT,CASSLTPGSPTGELFF
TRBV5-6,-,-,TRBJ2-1,TGTGCCAGCAAAAGGAAGGCCGTACCTCCGGGTGAGCAGTTCTTC,CASKRKAVPPGEQFF
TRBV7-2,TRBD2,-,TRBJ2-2,TGTGCCAGCAGCTCTCGCGGGACTAGCGGAAACACCGGGGAGCTGTTTTTT,CASSSRGTSGNTGELFF
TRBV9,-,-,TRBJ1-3,TGTGCCAGCGGACAGCATGGAAACACCATATATTTT,CASGQHGNTIYF
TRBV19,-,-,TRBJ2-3,TGTGCCAGTAGTATAGATCGGGCACACGGGAAAGGGAGGATGTCGACAGATACGCAGTATTTT,CASSIDRAHGKGRMSTDTQYF
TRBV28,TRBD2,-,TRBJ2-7,TGTGCCAGCAGGGGGGAGGGGAGGTACGAGCAGTACTTC,CASRGEGRYEQYF
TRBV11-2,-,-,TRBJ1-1,TGTGCCAGCAGCCGGGGGACGGGGAACACTGAAGCTTTCTTT,CASSRGTGNTEAFF
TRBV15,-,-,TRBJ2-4,TGTGCCACCAGCGGCGGACAGCTAGCCAAAAACATTCAGTACTTC,CATSGGQLAKNIQYF
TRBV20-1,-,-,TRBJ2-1,TGCAGTGTTCGGTTGGTGAATGAGCAGTTCTTC,CSVRLVNEQFF
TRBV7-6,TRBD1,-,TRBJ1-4,TGTGCCAGCAGCGGCGGGACAGGGGATGAAAAACTGTTTTTT,CASSGGTGDEKLFF
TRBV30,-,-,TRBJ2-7,TGTGCCTGGACCAGAGGGACCTACGAGCAGTACTTC,CAWTRGTYEQYF
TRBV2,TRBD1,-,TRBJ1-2,TGTGCCAGCTCGGGACAGGGATCTTATGGCTACACCTTC,CASSGQGSYGYTF
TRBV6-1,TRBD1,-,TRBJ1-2,TGTGCCAGCAGAAACCAGGGGGCTAACTATGGCTACACCTTC,CASRNQGANYGYTF
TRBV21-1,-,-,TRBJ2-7,TGTGCCAGCAGCCGGGGGTGCCGGGAGAGGGGCGAGCAGTACTTC,CASSRGCRERGEQYF
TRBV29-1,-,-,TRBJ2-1,TGCAGCGTTGGCGGGTTACTAGGGATATACAATGAGCAGTTCTTC,CSVGGLLGIYNEQFF
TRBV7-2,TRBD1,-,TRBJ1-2,TGTGCCAGCAGCTCCGGGACAGGGAGGTCGGGCTACACCTTC,CASSSGTGRSGYTF
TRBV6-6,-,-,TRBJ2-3,TGTGCCAGCAATAGGGGCAGTAGCACAGATACGCAGTATTTT,CASNRGSSTDTQYF
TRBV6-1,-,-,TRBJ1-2,TGTGCCAGCAGGGGTGCAGGTTCTAACTATGGCTACACCTTC,CASRGAGSNYGYTF
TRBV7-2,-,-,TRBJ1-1,TGTGCCAGCAGCTTAGTCAGGGGCGCTGAAGCTTTCTTT,CASSLVRGAEAFF
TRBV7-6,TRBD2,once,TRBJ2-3,TGTGCCAGCAGCTTAGGCGGGAGTCCGGCAGATACGCAGTATTTT,CASSLGGSPADTQYF
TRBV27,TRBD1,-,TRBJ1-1,TGTGCCAGCAGGACAGGGGCAGGGAGAGCTTTCTTT,CASRTGAGRAFF
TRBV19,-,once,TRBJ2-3,TGTGCCAGTAGTACCAAGGGGGACACAGATACGCAGTATTTT,CASSTKGDTDTQYF
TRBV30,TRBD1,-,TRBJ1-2,TGTGCCTGGAGGGGACAGGGAGTAGGTGGCTACACCTTC,CAWRGQGVGGYTF